These 30 T cell receptor beta chains originate from one sample sequenced in a study of T cells in Graves' hyperthyroidism and ophthalmopathy. The source material, RNA transcripts, was used to amplify TCR beta CDR3 regions. First-round RT-PCR targeting the TCR CDR3 was performed with the HTBI primer set. TCRdb reanalysed the multiplex PCR reads using MiXCR and keeps one entry per CDR3 protein. The sample carries a few hundred thousand distinct CDR3 sequences, roughly 15% recorded once. The sample taken for sequencing was blood. The source is a woman under 30 with Graves' hyperthyroidism.

This clonotype was recorded many times. This chain connects TRBV20-1 to TRBJ2-3, with 11 bases that match TRBD2. Germline loops: CDR1 DFQATT, CDR2 SNEGSKA (reference sequence). The CDR3 loop spans 15 amino acids. V dropped 4 bases and J dropped 4; count of bases not matched to a gene: 7. CDR3 amino acids: CSAMTLAGVADTQYF. The CDR3 coding sequence is TGCAGTGCTATGACACTAGCGGGAGTGGCAGATACGCAGTATTTT.

This clonotype came up many times. This chain joins TRBV28 and TRBJ2-7; TRBD1 might be the D (6 bases). This CDR3 has 15 residues. Looked up from germline, CDR1 is MDHEN and CDR2 is SYDVKM. The V gene lost 4 bases and the J gene lost 0 bases, with 13 bases spanning the gap. CDR3 amino acids: CASSSGTQSSYEQYF. The CDR3 DNA reads as TGTGCCAGCAGTTCAGGGACACAGAGCTCCTACGAGCAGTACTTC.

The chain is built from TRBV20-1 and TRBJ1-2; 8 bases align to TRBD1. Germline-derived CDR1 and CDR2 are DFQATT and SNEGSKA (reference sequence). Trimming removed 4 bases from V and 5 bases from J; junction bases left unmatched: 9. The CDR3 consists of 14 residues. CDR3 region: CSATGTGAQYGYTF. The DNA for the CDR3 is TGCAGTGCTACAGGGACAGGCGCTCAATATGGCTACACCTTC.

This clonotype was seen at least ten times. The chain links TRBV7-2 to TRBJ2-3; D possibly uses TRBD1 or TRBD2 (5 bases each). The CDR3 is 16 amino acids. The germline CDR1 and CDR2 sequences are SGHTA and FQGNSA. Trimming took 4 bases from V and 4 from J, leaving 18 bases between them. CDR3 sequence reads: CASSYRDPRKADTQYF. In nucleotides, the CDR3 is TGTGCCAGCAGCTACCGGGACCCCAGAAAGGCAGATACGCAGTATTTT.

The V call is TRBV5-6, the J call TRBJ2-7, with 10 bases aligning to TRBD1. Germline-derived CDR1 and CDR2 are SGHDT and YYEEEE. Trimming cost V 0 bases and J 1 base; bases outside gene matches: 10. The CDR3 covers 18 residues. The CDR3 region is CASSLDESRDRGSYEQYF. The CDR3 coding sequence is TGTGCCAGCAGCTTGGACGAATCGCGGGACAGGGGTTCCTACGAGCAGTACTTC.

In this sample, this clonotype turned up a few times. The chain has TRBV7-3 and TRBJ2-3, with TRBD1 matching over 8 bases. Germline lookup yields CDR1 SGHTA and CDR2 FQGTGA. CDR3 length: 19 amino acids. Trimming took 2 bases from V and 3 from J; bases not matched to a gene: 16. As DNA, the CDR3 is TGTGCCAGCAGCTTATTCTCAGGGGGCGAGAGATTGGGGACAGATACGCAGTATTTT. Protein product: CASSLFSGGERLGTDTQYF. Together with reference TRBV7-3 and TRBJ2-3, the CDR3 gives the full variable domain: GAGVSQTPSNKVTEKGKYVELRCDPISGHTALYWYRQSLGQGPEFLIYFQGTGAADDSGLPNDRFFAVRPEGSVSTLKIQRTERGDSAVYLCASSLFSGGERLGTDTQYFGPGTRLTVL.

This clonotype was observed a handful of times. The chain has TRBV29-1 and TRBJ2-7; 11 nucleotides agree with TRBD1. V dropped 2 bases and J dropped 4; count of bases not matched to a gene: 4. This CDR3 contains 14 residues. Germline CDR1 and CDR2: SQVTM and ANQGSEA. CDR3 nucleotide sequence: TGCAGCGTTGAAATCCGGGACAGGGGGTACGAGCAGTACTTC. This translates into CSVEIRDRGYEQYF.

The V and J genes are TRBV10-3 and TRBJ1-2, with 9 nucleotides matching TRBD1. From germline, CDR1 is ENHRY and CDR2 SYGVKD. This CDR3 is built from 12 residues. V shed 10 bases, J shed 4 bases, and the junction held 4 bases outside the gene matches. The CDR3 coding sequence is TGTGCCAGCCAGGACAGGGGCTATGGCTACACCTTC. Translated, it gives CASQDRGYGYTF.

Ten or more counts support this clonotype. CDR3 residues: CASSESQRATDTQYF. The CDR3 DNA is TGCGCCAGCAGTGAGTCGCAAAGGGCAACAGATACGCAGTATTTT. The chain links TRBV10-1 to TRBJ2-3; no clear D. The V end lost 0 bases, the J end lost 3 bases, and 10 bases lay between the germline ends. The CDR3 has 15 residues. Germline loops: CDR1 WNHNN, CDR2 SYGVQD (reference sequence).

V gene TRBV2 combines with J gene TRBJ2-3; TRBD2 agrees at 7 bases. The V gene's germline CDR1 is SNHLY and CDR2 FYNNEI. CDR3 size: 15 residues. After removal of 2 bases from V and 1 base from J, the junction contained 3 bases not matched to a gene. The CDR3 DNA sequence: TGTGCCAGCAGTGAAAGCGGGACCCGCACAGATACGCAGTATTTT. Its translation is CASSESGTRTDTQYF.

This clonotype was recorded many times. The chain carries TRBV20-1 and TRBJ2-7; TRBD1 matches 8 bases. The CDR3 has 14 residues. J lost 2 bases, V lost 2 bases, and 5 bases had no gene match. The germline CDR1 and CDR2 sequences are DFQATT and SNEGSKA (reference sequence). In DNA form, the CDR3 reads TGCAGTGCTAGACAGGGGGCGAATACCTACGAGCAGTACTTC. Protein product: CSARQGANTYEQYF.

The chain links TRBV19 to TRBJ2-1; tentatively, D is TRBD1 or TRBD2 (6 bases each). CDR3 length: 15 amino acids. Looked up from germline, CDR1 is LNHDA and CDR2 is SQIVND (reference sequence). V lost 2 bases and J lost 6, with 14 bases in between. CDR3 residues: CASSILGGMSNEQFF. CDR3 DNA: TGTGCCAGTAGTATATTAGGGGGGATGAGCAATGAGCAGTTCTTC.

This clonotype was counted ten times or more. The rearrangement uses TRBV30 and TRBJ2-7; 10 bases are shared with TRBD2. V shed 5 bases, J shed 1 base, and the junction held 11 bases outside the gene matches. The CDR3 totals 16 residues. Germline assignment: CDR1 GTSNPN and CDR2 SVGIG (reference sequence). The CDR3 loop reads CAWGPRTSGFSYEQYF. Written as DNA, the CDR3 is TGTGCCTGGGGACCTCGGACTAGCGGATTTTCCTACGAGCAGTACTTC.

As for this clonotype: Given a much more abundant clone one base away, this may be a read error. This chain connects TRBV28 to TRBJ2-7; D could derive from TRBD1 or TRBD2 (6 bases each). V lost 5 bases and J 9 bases, leaving 17 bases between the germline ends. Per germline, CDR1 MDHEN and CDR2 SYDVKM. The CDR3 sequence is 13 residues long. CDR3 protein: CASSGGPAGGQYF. The DNA of the CDR3 is TGTGCCAGCAGTGGGGGCCCGGCCGGGGGGCAGTACTTC.

This clonotype appeared many times. This chain links TRBV30 with TRBJ2-1, with 11 bases matching TRBD2. Germline CDR1 is GTSNPN and CDR2 is SVGIG (reference sequence). Unmatched junction bases numbered 7, after V lost 3 bases and J lost 9 bases. The CDR3 runs to 14 residues. CDR3: CAWRLAGGTGEQFF. The CDR3 DNA sequence: TGTGCCTGGAGATTAGCGGGAGGGACGGGTGAGCAGTTCTTC. Drawing the rest from reference TRBV30 and TRBJ2-1, the complete variable domain is SQTIHQWPATLVQPVGSPLSLECTVEGTSNPNLYWYRQAAGRGLQLLFYSVGIGQISSEVPQNLSASRPQDRQFILSSKKLLLSDSGFYLCAWRLAGGTGEQFFGPGTRLTVL.

V usage is TRBV6-4 and J usage is TRBJ1-6, with D unresolved. The V gene lost 2 bases and the J gene lost 0 bases, with 2 bases spanning the gap. Germline loops: CDR1 MRHNA, CDR2 SNTAGT. This CDR3 contains 14 residues. The CDR3 region has the DNA TGTGCCAGCAGTGACCGCTCCTATAATTCACCCCTCCACTTT. This gives the protein CASSDRSYNSPLHF.

This clonotype was observed a few times. The chain has TRBV4-3 and TRBJ2-1; D may be TRBD2 (6 bases). Germline loops: CDR1 LGHNA, CDR2 YSLEER. CDR3 size: 15 residues. The germline V and J ends were trimmed by 0 bases and 6 bases, with 12 bases remaining between them. The CDR3 sequence is CASSQDFTSSNEQFF. CDR3 DNA: TGCGCCAGCAGCCAAGATTTTACTAGCAGCAATGAGCAGTTCTTC.

The sample holds many counts of this clonotype. This rearrangement joins TRBV6-1 to TRBJ2-1; D uncertain. The length of the CDR3 is 20 residues. CDR1 is MNHNS, CDR2 SASEGT, per germline. V dropped 2 bases and J dropped 4 bases, with 27 bases sitting between them. The CDR3 reads CASSESPPGMQRGSYNEQFF. Written as DNA, the CDR3 is TGTGCCAGCAGTGAAAGCCCCCCCGGAATGCAGCGAGGTTCTTACAATGAGCAGTTCTTC.

This clonotype was found a few times. V and J are TRBV6-1 and TRBJ2-2; no definite D call. V lost 5 bases and J 7 bases, leaving 17 bases between the germline ends. CDR3 size: 15 residues. Germline loops: CDR1 MNHNS, CDR2 SASEGT. In DNA form, the CDR3 reads TGTGCCAGCAGTTTGACTGGGATAACGGGCGGGGAGCTGTTTTTT. Translated, it gives CASSLTGITGGELFF.

This clonotype showed up many times. The rearrangement joins TRBV6-2 or TRBV6-3 to TRBJ2-3; the match to TRBD2 covers 13 bases. The CDR3 covers 14 residues. With V trimmed by 7 bases and J by 9 bases, 7 bases remained unmatched. The germline CDR1 and CDR2 sequences are MNHEY and SVGEGT. The CDR3 sequence: CASTSLAGGSTQYF. The CDR3 nucleotides read TGTGCCAGCACCTCACTAGCGGGAGGGAGCACGCAGTATTTT.

This clonotype was seen at least ten times. The V gene is TRBV7-8, the J gene TRBJ1-1; possibly TRBD1 for D (5 bases). The CDR3 extends over 18 amino acids. Trimming pared 2 bases from V and 1 base from J, leaving 20 bases between. Germline V gene data show CDR1 as SGHVS and CDR2 as FQNEAQ. For the CDR3, the DNA is TGTGCCAGCAGCTTAAGTAGGGGCTTGACAGAAACGAACACTGAAGCTTTCTTT. Encoded protein: CASSLSRGLTETNTEAFF.

The chain uses TRBV6-1 and TRBJ2-2, with D uncertain. CDR1 is MNHNS, CDR2 SASEGT, per germline. The V end was cut by 6 bases, the J end by 7 bases, with 9 bases between. The CDR3 totals 12 residues. CDR3: CASSPLGGELFF. In nucleotides, the CDR3 is TGTGCCAGCAGCCCCTTGGGCGGGGAGCTGTTTTTT.

This clonotype was recorded at least ten times. The chain combines TRBV7-9 with TRBJ2-1; no clear D. The V end was cut by 11 bases, the J end by 5 bases, with 16 bases between. This CDR3 region has 13 residues. Germline lookup yields CDR1 SEHNR and CDR2 FQNEAQ (reference sequence). In DNA form, the CDR3 reads TGTGCCGTCCTTCAGGATCACAACAATGAGCAGTTCTTC. Amino acids: CAVLQDHNNEQFF.

In its sample, this clonotype was seen many times. This chain uses TRBV4-3 with TRBJ1-5; 7 bases fit TRBD1. Trimming took 3 bases from V and 4 from J; bases not matched to a gene: 6. This CDR3 contains 15 residues. The germline gives CDR1 LGHNA, CDR2 YSLEER. The CDR3 protein is CASSQGGQRNQPQHF. CDR3 coding DNA: TGCGCCAGCAGCCAGGGGGGACAGAGAAATCAGCCCCAGCATTTT.

This clonotype was seen at least ten times. CDR3: CAISETDRVSTDTQYF. CDR3 DNA: TGTGCCATCAGTGAAACTGACAGGGTCAGCACAGATACGCAGTATTTT. V and J are TRBV10-3 and TRBJ2-3, with TRBD1 identical over 7 bases. Germline lookup yields CDR1 ENHRY and CDR2 SYGVKD. V shed 3 bases and J 0 bases; nucleotides not matched to a gene: 6. The CDR3 contains 16 residues.

This clonotype was detected many times. This rearrangement joins TRBV20-1 to TRBJ2-3, with D possibly being TRBD1 or TRBD2 (5 bases each). Germline CDR1 and CDR2: DFQATT and SNEGSKA (reference sequence). The CDR3 totals 11 residues. V was pared by 5 bases and J by 9 bases, with 12 bases between. The CDR3 DNA sequence: TGCAGTGCTCCCCGGGGCGGGACGCAGTATTTT. It encodes CSAPRGGTQYF.

The V gene is TRBV19, the J gene TRBJ1-2, with D uncertain. The CDR3 covers 13 residues. CDR1 LNHDA and CDR2 SQIVND come from the germline V gene (reference sequence). V lost 5 bases to trimming and J lost 4 bases, with 11 bases between them. As DNA, the CDR3 is TGTGCCAGTAGTCGAGAAGGAACCTATGGCTACACCTTC. As protein: CASSREGTYGYTF.

The V and J genes are TRBV5-5 and TRBJ2-7; 7 bases map to TRBD2. V dropped 0 bases and J dropped 7; count of bases not matched to a gene: 10. The V gene's germline CDR1 is SGHKS and CDR2 YYEKEE (reference sequence). The CDR3 totals 15 residues. The CDR3 loop reads CASSLVASGISEQYF. The CDR3 bases are TGTGCCAGCAGCTTGGTGGCTAGCGGTATAAGTGAGCAGTACTTC.

This clonotype was detected only once. V usage is TRBV27 and J usage is TRBJ1-2; a possible D gene is TRBD1 (6 bases). The V and J ends lost 6 bases and 4 bases respectively, with 15 bases between them. The CDR3 runs to 14 residues. Per the germline V gene, CDR1 is MNHEY and CDR2 is SMNVEV (reference sequence). The CDR3 region is CASSPGTIIYGYTF. CDR3 bases: TGTGCCAGCAGCCCCGGGACAATCATCTATGGCTACACCTTC.

The chain uses TRBV5-6 and TRBJ1-5, with a weak D call TRBD1 (6 bases). The CDR3 runs to 15 residues. The ends were cut back, 1 base at V and 5 bases at J, with 13 bases in the middle. From germline, CDR1 is SGHDT and CDR2 YYEEEE. The CDR3 here is CASSLIRDIDQPQHF. The CDR3 DNA reads TGTGCCAGCAGCTTGATTCGGGACATTGATCAGCCCCAGCATTTT.